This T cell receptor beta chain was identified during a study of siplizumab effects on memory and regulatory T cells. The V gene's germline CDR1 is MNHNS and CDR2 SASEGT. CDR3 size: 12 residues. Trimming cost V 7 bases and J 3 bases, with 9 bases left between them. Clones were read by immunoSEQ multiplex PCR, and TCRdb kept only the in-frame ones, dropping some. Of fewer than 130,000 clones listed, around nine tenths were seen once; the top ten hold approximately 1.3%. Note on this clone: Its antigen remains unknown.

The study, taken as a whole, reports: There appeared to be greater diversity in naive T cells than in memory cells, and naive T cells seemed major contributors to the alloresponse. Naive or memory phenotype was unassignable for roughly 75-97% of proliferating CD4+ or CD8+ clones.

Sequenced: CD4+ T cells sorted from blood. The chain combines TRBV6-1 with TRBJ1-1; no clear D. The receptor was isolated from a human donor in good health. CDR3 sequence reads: CASKGFDTEAFF. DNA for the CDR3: TGTGCCAGCAAAGGATTTGACACTGAAGCTTTCTTT.